The sequence of this T cell receptor (beta chain) was determined in a study of long-term antiretroviral therapy in people with HIV. The germline V and J ends were trimmed by 0 bases and 4 bases, with 18 bases remaining between them. This CDR3 is built from 17 residues. CDR1 is SGHNT and CDR2 is YYREEE in the germline V gene (reference sequence). Concerning this clone itself: What it binds is unknown.

Whole-study results and caveats: Blood dates from the mid-2000s to the late 2010s, possibly under older ART regimens. Comparison with controls showed narrower CDR3 length ranges in HIV repertoires.

Runs used v3.0 of the immunoSEQ assay and were done at survey level. Libraries were prepared by immunoSEQ multiplex PCR; TCRdb keeps only in-frame clonotypes and omits some of them. The repertoire holds 20,000 to 30,000 clones, with approximately 80% as singletons. This material consisted of unsorted PBMCs, taken 4.4 years after starting antiretroviral therapy. This TCR was sampled from a man aged 30 to 39 with HIV. V and J are TRBV5-4 and TRBJ2-3; possible D gene TRBD2, 6 bases. CDR3 sequence: CASSLGGGGGVADTQYF. As DNA, the CDR3 is TGTGCCAGCAGCTTGGGAGGAGGAGGCGGGGTCGCAGATACGCAGTATTTT.